Sequencing of this T cell receptor beta chain was carried out in a study of shared clonotypes between healthy human individuals. Repertoires were generated with immunoSEQ multiplex PCR, while TCRdb's copy carries only in-frame clones and drops some. In the table there are approximately 2,200,000 clones, 85% to 95% of which are singletons. The length of the CDR3 is 14 residues. Trimming pared 3 bases from V and 2 bases from J, leaving 11 bases between. CDR1 is MNHEY, CDR2 SMNVEV, per germline (reference sequence). The naive CD8 population came from CD45RO-negative cells selected for CCR7, without terminally differentiated effector memory CD45RA+ cells.

The sequence was obtained from a man younger than 35 in good health. Some clones in this sample may be carry-over from other donors' samples. The sequenced sample was naive CD8+ T cells from PBMCs. This rearrangement joins TRBV27 to TRBJ2-7; D unresolved. The CDR3 sequence is CASSFGGQPYEQYF. The CDR3 DNA reads as TGTGCCAGCAGTTTTGGCGGTCAACCCTACGAGCAGTACTTC.